The sample holds a few counts of the clone carrying this T cell receptor (beta chain). The sample originates from a study of human versus mouse CDR3 diversity and MHC coevolution. Sequencing was performed with immunoSEQ multiplex PCR; in TCRdb, only in-frame clones are kept and a portion is missing. This table holds about 73,000 clones, roughly 90% found once. The CDR3 spans 14 residues. J gave up 2 bases and V 11 bases, and 8 bases lay outside the gene matches. Germline V lookup: CDR1 ENHRY, CDR2 SYGVKD. Sequenced sample: naive CD4+ T cells from blood. Specified subset: CD45RO-negative CD62L-positive naive CD4 T cells. The gene calls are TRBV10-3 and TRBJ2-2; TRBD1 matches 7 bases. The receptor's source is a person aged 30 to 69 in good health. This chain's CDR3 is CAATGVGNTGELFF. The CDR3 nucleotides are TGTGCCGCCACAGGGGTCGGAAACACCGGGGAGCTGTTTTTT.